This entry describes one T cell receptor (beta chain). No antigen is known for it. From each donor, an approximately 2.3 ml peripheral blood sample was drawn into PAXgene tubes and stored at -80 degrees C. Without T cell sorting, total RNA was isolated from whole blood using the PAXgene blood miRNA kit on an automated QIAcube. Peripheral blood from monozygotic twin pairs, either concordant or discordant for inflammatory bowel disease, underwent deep TCRalpha and TCRbeta repertoire profiling that used unique molecular barcoding. Smoking habits were recorded for all twin pairs, with individuals classified as current, former or never smokers. Counted from cysteine to phenylalanine, this CDR3 has 13 amino acids. No DNA has been recorded. CDR1 and CDR2 are drawn from the germline V gene: KGHSH, LQKENI. Preparation of the library involved 5' RACE. Preparation of each TCR library used approximately 3,700 ng of total RNA. For each sample, cDNA synthesis with SMARTScribe reverse transcriptase was split into eight separate reactions. During cDNA synthesis, template switching introduced unique molecular identifiers that contained a 6-nucleotide sample barcode. TCRalpha and TCRbeta cDNA was amplified by two nested PCRs of about 15 and 9 cycles, with bead purification after each PCR. Before amplification, the cDNA was both treated with uracil DNA-glycosylase and purified with the QIAquick PCR purification kit. In the second PCR, Illumina TruSeq-compatible adapters and sample-specific barcodes were added. TapeStation and Qubit were used to check library quality and concentration, and approximately 5.4 ng of each library was pooled. Pooled libraries were sequenced on an Illumina HiSeq2500 single-index Rapid Run with 2 x 100 bp reads and custom sequencing primers. In the source study's methods: MiGEC version 1.2.6 was used for UMI-based consensus assembly, which corrected PCR and sequencing errors. MiXCR version 2.1.1 was used to carry out V(D)J alignment, clonotype assembly and CDR3 extraction. To normalise gene usage, clonotype sharing and MAIT/NKT TCR abundance, the analysis used the top 1000, 10 000 and 20 000 clonotypes per sample. Diversity was computed as the inverse Simpson index with the vegan R package after downsampling to 27 000 UMIs. Paired Mann-Whitney U tests were applied to discordant twin pairs, and Benjamini-Hochberg correction was used for multiple testing. TCRdb reprocessed the public reads and reports one entry per CDR3 protein sequence, without DNA. Here the V and J calls rest on TCRdb's processing, not on the authors' analysis. The sample table on file contains 300,000 to 350,000 distinct CDR3 sequences. Under 2.5% of the sample comes from the top ten.

The data were obtained in a study of monozygotic twins with inflammatory bowel disease (dated by TCRdb to between 2018 and 2021). For the study in its entirety: A total of about 28 monozygotic twin pairs were included in the full study, comprising nine German pairs (four IBD-concordant, five IBD-discordant) and 19 IBD-discordant Danish pairs. Within discordant pairs, disease-associated traits were sought mainly by comparing IBD patients with their genetically identical healthy co-twins. Each individual had, on average, about 151 000 unique TCRalpha sequences and 181 000 unique TCRbeta sequences available for analysis. What the work shows at the level of the full study, not this receptor alone: No single strong signal or clonotype linked to IBD turned up in the results, so the idea that one exists was not supported. TCRbeta repertoire diversity, by inverse Simpson index, was decreased in IBD patients compared with their healthy co-twins. Compared with healthy twins, IBD patients shared fewer clonotypes with other individuals, and the difference was most pronounced in patients with signs of disease activity. Different T cell subtypes could not be distinguished in the analysis. Background noise and inter-individual variability may have been introduced into the repertoires by the differing immunosuppressive treatments among patients. No difference in repertoire similarity was observed between concordant and discordant twins, possibly owing to limited statistical power.

The sequence derives from a human donor with ulcerative colitis or Crohn's disease, or a healthy co-twin of an affected twin (not recorded which). Recombination joined TRBV18 with TRBJ2-7; checking the TCRdb D call of TRBD1 is not possible without DNA. Sequencing was done on a sample of blood. This receptor has the CDR3 CASSPWGFNEQYF.